The present TCR beta chain was sequenced within a study of cytomegalovirus exposure and HLA in healthy donors. Germline V gene sequence: CDR1 SGHNT, CDR2 YYREEE (reference sequence). This CDR3 comprises 17 residues. V was clipped by 2 bases and J by 7 bases, with 24 bases between them. With respect to this clone: Its antigen is as yet unknown.

Whole-study results and caveats: It was confirmed in vitro that three of the CMV-associated chains were specific for CMV antigens. Most CMV-associated TCR beta chains were later found to appear HLA-restricted.

60 Vbeta and 13 Jbeta primers were used in PCR. The data were produced by immunoSEQ multiplex PCR, yet TCRdb's version contains in-frame clones alone and is incomplete. This sample has tens of thousands of clones, with approximately 64% found just once. The chain has TRBV5-4 and TRBJ1-2, with D possibly matching TRBD1 (5 bases). This clonotype originated in a boy younger than 18 in good health and CMV-seropositive. The specimen was PBMCs. The CDR3: CASSLSLPPTGHSGYTF. The DNA of the CDR3 is TGTGCCAGCAGCTTATCCCTCCCCCCTACTGGACACTCTGGCTACACCTTC.